These T cell receptor beta chains were read from a single sample in a study of cytomegalovirus exposure and HLA in healthy donors. This table comes from immunoSEQ multiplex PCR, and its TCRdb copy is limited to in-frame clones, with some not included. Of roughly 100,000 clones listed, 60% to 80% are singletons. The sample comprised PBMCs. These receptors originate from a man aged 50-59 years in good health and CMV-seropositive. Each CDR3 is given with its conserved first and last residue. A D gene is named only where the DNA matches it firmly. Only some rows state a clone size, as once, few, many or a class for expanded clones.

J: TRBJ2-1; D: TRBD2; size: .; V: TRBV29-1; DNA: TGCAGCGTTGAATGGGAGGGGCACAATGAGCAGTTCTTC; CDR3: CSVEWEGHNEQFF
J: TRBJ2-7; D: .; size: .; V: TRBV7-6; DNA: TGTGCCAGCAGCCCAGGGGGGAGACAGGGAGCCTACGAGCAGTACTTC; CDR3: CASSPGGRQGAYEQYF
J: TRBJ1-2; D: TRBD1; size: once; V: TRBV6-1; DNA: TGTGCCAGCAGTGAAGGGACAGGGGCTGGCTACACCTTC; CDR3: CASSEGTGAGYTF
J: TRBJ1-5; D: .; size: .; V: TRBV7-6; DNA: TGTGCCACCGGTCTTAGACCAGGCCTGCAGCCCCAGCATTTT; CDR3: CATGLRPGLQPQHF
J: TRBJ2-7; D: .; size: .; V: TRBV28; DNA: TGTGCCAGCAGTTCCGGGACACGGAGGCAGTACTTC; CDR3: CASSSGTRRQYF
J: TRBJ2-2; D: .; size: .; V: TRBV30; DNA: TGTGCCTGGAACGGTATCCCGGTGACAGACTGGAACACCGGGGAGCTGTTTTTT; CDR3: CAWNGIPVTDWNTGELFF
J: TRBJ2-1; D: TRBD2; size: .; V: TRBV9; DNA: TGTGCCAGCAGCGTAGATGCGGGAGGTCTGAACAATGAGCAGTTCTTC; CDR3: CASSVDAGGLNNEQFF
J: TRBJ2-5; D: .; size: .; V: TRBV30; DNA: TGTGCCTGGAGTGGCAGCGGTGAGACCCAGTACTTC; CDR3: CAWSGSGETQYF
J: TRBJ2-5; D: TRBD2; size: .; V: TRBV28; DNA: TGTGCCAGCAGTTCCGGACTAGCGGGAGGATCGGAGACCCAGTACTTC; CDR3: CASSSGLAGGSETQYF
J: TRBJ2-1; D: .; size: .; V: TRBV5-1; DNA: TGCGCCAGCAGCCCGGCGGGAAGGGGTGCGCCGATCTTC; CDR3: CASSPAGRGAPIF
J: TRBJ2-7; D: .; size: .; V: TRBV2; DNA: TGTGCCAGCAGAGCCTACTACGAGCAGTACTTC; CDR3: CASRAYYEQYF
J: TRBJ1-5; D: .; size: .; V: TRBV15; DNA: TGTGCCACCTCCCAGGGTGTCGATCAGCCCCAGCATTTT; CDR3: CATSQGVDQPQHF
J: TRBJ1-2; D: .; size: .; V: TRBV28; DNA: TGTGCCAGCAGTTTATGGGGGGGGAACGACTATGGCTACACCTTC; CDR3: CASSLWGGNDYGYTF
J: TRBJ2-7; D: TRBD2; size: .; V: TRBV11-1; DNA: TGTGCCAGCAGAGGACTCCGCGGGAGCACCTACGAGCAGTACTTC; CDR3: CASRGLRGSTYEQYF
J: TRBJ2-2; D: .; size: few; V: TRBV30; DNA: TGTGCCTGGAGCAATAGGGGCAACGGGGAGCTGTTTTTT; CDR3: CAWSNRGNGELFF
J: TRBJ2-2; D: .; size: .; V: TRBV7-3; DNA: TGTGCCAGCAGCTTACTCACCGGGGAGCTGTTTTTT; CDR3: CASSLLTGELFF
J: TRBJ2-7; D: TRBD1; size: .; V: TRBV5-6; DNA: TGTGCCAGCAGCTTGGGGGGACAGGGCCTCCCCTACGAGCAGTACTTC; CDR3: CASSLGGQGLPYEQYF
J: TRBJ2-1; D: TRBD2; size: .; V: TRBV10-2; DNA: TGCGCCAGCAGGCCGGGGGGAGCGGGATTGAATGAGCAGTTCTTC; CDR3: CASRPGGAGLNEQFF
J: TRBJ2-7; D: TRBD2; size: few; V: TRBV7-2; DNA: TGTGCCAGCAGCTTAGCGGCTAGCGGCTCCTACGAGCAGTACTTC; CDR3: CASSLAASGSYEQYF
J: TRBJ2-2; D: .; size: few; V: TRBV7-2; DNA: TGTGCCAGCAGCCCCCTCCGGGTCGGGGAGCTGTTTTTT; CDR3: CASSPLRVGELFF
J: TRBJ2-2; D: TRBD1; size: .; V: TRBV6-1; DNA: TGTGCCTCGGTAGGGGGCCCCGGGGAGCTGTTTTTT; CDR3: CASVGGPGELFF
J: TRBJ2-7; D: .; size: .; V: TRBV18; DNA: TGTGCCAGCTCCCAAGGGGGGGCCGGCTACGAGCAGTACTTC; CDR3: CASSQGGAGYEQYF
J: TRBJ2-1; D: TRBD2; size: .; V: TRBV28; DNA: TGTGCCAGCAGTTCAGGTGGGACTAGCGGGCTGGGCTCCTACAATGAGCAGTTCTTC; CDR3: CASSSGGTSGLGSYNEQFF
J: TRBJ2-5; D: TRBD1; size: .; V: TRBV28; DNA: TGTGCCAGCAGTTTAGGGACCGGGACAGGGGTAGGAGAGACCCAGTACTTC; CDR3: CASSLGTGTGVGETQYF
J: TRBJ1-4; D: .; size: few; V: TRBV6-1; DNA: TGTGCCAGCAGTGGGGCGGGGATTACAACTAATGAAAAACTGTTTTTT; CDR3: CASSGAGITTNEKLFF
J: TRBJ1-3; D: .; size: .; V: TRBV7-2; DNA: TGTGCCAGCAGCTTCGAGGGAGGATCTGGAAACACCATATATTTT; CDR3: CASSFEGGSGNTIYF
J: TRBJ2-2; D: .; size: few; V: TRBV5-4; DNA: TGTGCCAGCAGCTTAGGAGACACCGGGGAGCTGTTTTTT; CDR3: CASSLGDTGELFF
J: TRBJ1-3; D: .; size: .; V: TRBV10-3; DNA: TGTGCCATCAGTGAGTCGTGGGCAGCCTCTGGAAACACCATATATTTT; CDR3: CAISESWAASGNTIYF
J: TRBJ2-7; D: TRBD2; size: few; V: TRBV6-1; DNA: TGTGCCAGCACCGACGCGGGGGGGAGAGAGCAGTACTTC; CDR3: CASTDAGGREQYF
J: TRBJ1-5; D: .; size: few; V: TRBV5-1; DNA: TGCGCCAGCAGCTTGGCAGGGGCTGGCGATCAGCCCCAGCATTTT; CDR3: CASSLAGAGDQPQHF
J: TRBJ2-2; D: TRBD1; size: .; V: TRBV5-1; DNA: TGCGCCAGCAGAAGGACAGGGCCCGGGGAGCTGTTTTTT; CDR3: CASRRTGPGELFF
J: TRBJ2-2; D: .; size: .; V: TRBV6-6; DNA: TGTGCCAGCAGCATCACTGCATACACCGGGGAGCTGTTTTTT; CDR3: CASSITAYTGELFF
J: TRBJ1-4; D: .; size: few; V: TRBV30; DNA: TGTGCCTGGAGTTTAGATGAAAAACTGTTTTTT; CDR3: CAWSLDEKLFF
J: TRBJ2-7; D: TRBD1; size: .; V: TRBV6-5; DNA: TGTGCCAGCAGATACGGAACAGGGGGCGAAGCCTACGAGCAGTACTTC; CDR3: CASRYGTGGEAYEQYF
J: TRBJ2-7; D: TRBD1; size: few; V: TRBV4-2; DNA: TGTGCCAGCAGCCAAGAAGGGGACAGGGGAAGGTACGAGCAGTACTTC; CDR3: CASSQEGDRGRYEQYF
J: TRBJ2-5; D: TRBD2; size: .; V: TRBV12-5; DNA: TGTGCTAGTGGTTTGGTCTCGGGGGGGGCCCAGTACTTC; CDR3: CASGLVSGGAQYF